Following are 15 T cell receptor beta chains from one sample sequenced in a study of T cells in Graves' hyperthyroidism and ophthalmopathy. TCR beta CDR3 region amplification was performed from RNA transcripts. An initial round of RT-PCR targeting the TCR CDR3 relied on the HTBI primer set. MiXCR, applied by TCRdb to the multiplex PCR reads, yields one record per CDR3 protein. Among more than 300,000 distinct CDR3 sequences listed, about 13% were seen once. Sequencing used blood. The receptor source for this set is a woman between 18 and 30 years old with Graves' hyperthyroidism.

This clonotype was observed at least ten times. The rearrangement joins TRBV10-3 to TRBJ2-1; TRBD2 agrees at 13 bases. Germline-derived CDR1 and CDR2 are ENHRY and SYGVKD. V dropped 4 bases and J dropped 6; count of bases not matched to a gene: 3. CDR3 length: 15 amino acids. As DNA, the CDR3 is TGTGCCATCAGTGGGGGACTAGCGGGAACCAATGAGCAGTTCTTC. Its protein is CAISGGLAGTNEQFF.

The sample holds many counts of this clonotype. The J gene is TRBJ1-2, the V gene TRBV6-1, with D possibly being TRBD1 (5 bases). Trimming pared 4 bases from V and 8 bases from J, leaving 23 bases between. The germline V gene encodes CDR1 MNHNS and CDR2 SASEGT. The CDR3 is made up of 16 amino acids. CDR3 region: CASSVTAGTAALGYTF. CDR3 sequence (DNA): TGTGCCAGCAGTGTAACCGCGGGGACCGCGGCGTTGGGCTACACCTTC.

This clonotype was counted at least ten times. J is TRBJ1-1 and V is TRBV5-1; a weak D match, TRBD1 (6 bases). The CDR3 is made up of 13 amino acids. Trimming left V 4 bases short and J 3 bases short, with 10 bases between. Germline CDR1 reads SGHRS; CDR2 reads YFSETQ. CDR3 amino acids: CASSRQDDTEAFF. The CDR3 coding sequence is TGCGCCAGCAGCCGACAGGATGACACTGAAGCTTTCTTT.

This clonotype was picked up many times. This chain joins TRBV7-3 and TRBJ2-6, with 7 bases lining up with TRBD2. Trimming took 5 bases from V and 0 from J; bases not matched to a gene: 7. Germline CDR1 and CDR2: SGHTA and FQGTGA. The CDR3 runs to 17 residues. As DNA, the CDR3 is TGTGCCAGCAGCCGGGACGGGGGGACCTCTGGGGCCAACGTCCTGACTTTC. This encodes CASSRDGGTSGANVLTF.

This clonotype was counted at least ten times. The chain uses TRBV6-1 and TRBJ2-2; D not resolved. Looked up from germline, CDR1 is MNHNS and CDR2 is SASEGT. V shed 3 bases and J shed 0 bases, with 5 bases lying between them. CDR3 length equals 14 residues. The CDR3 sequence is CASSDIPNTGELFF. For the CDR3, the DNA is TGTGCCAGCAGTGACATCCCGAACACCGGGGAGCTGTTTTTT.

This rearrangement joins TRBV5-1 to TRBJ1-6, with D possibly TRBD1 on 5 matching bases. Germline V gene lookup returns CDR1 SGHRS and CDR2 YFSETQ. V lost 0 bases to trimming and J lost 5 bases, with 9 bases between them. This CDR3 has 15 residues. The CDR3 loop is CASSLGQGDNSPLHF. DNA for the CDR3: TGCGCCAGCAGCTTGGGGCAGGGCGATAATTCACCCCTCCACTTT.

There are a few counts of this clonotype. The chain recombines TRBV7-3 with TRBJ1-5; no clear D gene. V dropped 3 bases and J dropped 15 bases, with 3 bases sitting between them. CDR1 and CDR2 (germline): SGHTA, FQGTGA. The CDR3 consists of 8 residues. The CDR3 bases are TGTGCCAGCAGCTTTCTGCATTTT. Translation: CASSFLHF. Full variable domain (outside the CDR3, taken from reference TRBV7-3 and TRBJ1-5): GAGVSQTPSNKVTEKGKYVELRCDPISGHTALYWYRQSLGQGPEFLIYFQGTGAADDSGLPNDRFFAVRPEGSVSTLKIQRTERGDSAVYLCASSFLHFGDGTRLSIL.

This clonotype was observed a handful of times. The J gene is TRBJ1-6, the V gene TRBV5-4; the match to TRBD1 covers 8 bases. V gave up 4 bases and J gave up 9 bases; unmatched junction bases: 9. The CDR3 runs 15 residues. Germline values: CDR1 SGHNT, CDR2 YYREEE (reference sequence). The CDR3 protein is CASSSYRGDGSPLHF. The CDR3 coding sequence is TGTGCCAGCAGCAGCTACAGGGGGGATGGTTCACCCCTCCACTTT.

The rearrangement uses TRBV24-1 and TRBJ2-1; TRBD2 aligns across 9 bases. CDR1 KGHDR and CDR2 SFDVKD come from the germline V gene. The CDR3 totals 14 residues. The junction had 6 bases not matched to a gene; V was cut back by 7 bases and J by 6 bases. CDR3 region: CATSGSGSINEQFF. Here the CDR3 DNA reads TGTGCCACCAGCGGTAGCGGGAGCATCAATGAGCAGTTCTTC.

The CDR3 bases are TGTGCCAGCAGCGTAGGTCAGCGGGGGTCCGGGGCCCAGTACTTC. Translation gives CASSVGQRGSGAQYF. The V gene is TRBV9, the J gene TRBJ2-5, with TRBD2 identical over 8 bases. This CDR3 contains 15 residues. Germline lookup yields CDR1 SGDLS and CDR2 YYNGEE. The V segment lost 0 bases and the J segment 9 bases; nucleotides outside the gene matches: 10.

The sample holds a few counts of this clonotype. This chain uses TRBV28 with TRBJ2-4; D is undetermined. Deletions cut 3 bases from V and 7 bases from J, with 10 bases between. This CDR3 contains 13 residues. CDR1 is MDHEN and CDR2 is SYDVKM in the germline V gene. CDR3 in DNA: TGTGCCAGCAGTTTGATAGGTATGAACATTCAGTACTTC. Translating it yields CASSLIGMNIQYF. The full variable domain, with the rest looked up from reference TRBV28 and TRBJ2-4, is DVKVTQSSRYLVKRTGEKVFLECVQDMDHENMFWYRQDPGLGLRLIYFSYDVKMKEKGDIPEGYSVSREKKERFSLILESASTNQTSMYLCASSLIGMNIQYFGAGTRLSVL.

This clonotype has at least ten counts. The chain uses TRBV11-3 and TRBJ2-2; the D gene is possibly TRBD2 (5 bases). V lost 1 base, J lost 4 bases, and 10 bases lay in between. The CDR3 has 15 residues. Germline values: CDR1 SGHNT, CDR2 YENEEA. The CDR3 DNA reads TGTGCCAGCAGCTTAGGGCTAGCAATCACCGGGGAGCTGTTTTTT. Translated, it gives CASSLGLAITGELFF.

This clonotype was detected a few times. CDR3 bases: TGTGCCAGTAGTATAAGGAAGCAAGATACGCAGTATTTT. The encoded protein is CASSIRKQDTQYF. The chain combines TRBV19 with TRBJ2-3; D ambiguous. Germline V gives CDR1 LNHDA, CDR2 SQIVND (reference sequence). Trimming left V 2 bases short and J 5 bases short, with 8 bases between. The CDR3 has 13 amino acids.

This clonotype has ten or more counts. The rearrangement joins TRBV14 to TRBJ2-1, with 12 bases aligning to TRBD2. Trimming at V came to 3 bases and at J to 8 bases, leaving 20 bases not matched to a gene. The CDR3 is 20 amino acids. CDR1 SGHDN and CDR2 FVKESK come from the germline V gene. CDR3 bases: TGTGCCAGCAGCCACCAACGAGGGCTAGCGGGAGGGGACGGGATCGATGAGCAGTTCTTC. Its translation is CASSHQRGLAGGDGIDEQFF.

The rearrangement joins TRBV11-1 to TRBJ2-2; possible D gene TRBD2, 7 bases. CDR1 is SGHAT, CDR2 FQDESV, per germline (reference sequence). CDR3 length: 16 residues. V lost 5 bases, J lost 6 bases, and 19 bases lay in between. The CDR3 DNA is TGTGCCAGCAGCCCTACTAGCGCAGGGGACCCCGGGGAGCTGTTTTTT. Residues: CASSPTSAGDPGELFF.